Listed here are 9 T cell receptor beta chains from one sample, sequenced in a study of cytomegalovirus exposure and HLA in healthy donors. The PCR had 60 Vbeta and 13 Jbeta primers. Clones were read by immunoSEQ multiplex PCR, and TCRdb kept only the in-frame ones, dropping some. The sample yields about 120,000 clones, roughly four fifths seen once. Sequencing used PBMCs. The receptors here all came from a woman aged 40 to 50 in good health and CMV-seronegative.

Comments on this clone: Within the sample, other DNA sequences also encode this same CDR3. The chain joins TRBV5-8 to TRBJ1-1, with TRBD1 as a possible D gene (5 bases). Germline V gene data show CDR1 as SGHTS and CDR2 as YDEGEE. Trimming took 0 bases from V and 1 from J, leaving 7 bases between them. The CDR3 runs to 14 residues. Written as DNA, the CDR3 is TGTGCCAGCAGCTTGGTCCAGGGGAACACTGAAGCTTTCTTT. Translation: CASSLVQGNTEAFF.

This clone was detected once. The CDR3, as DNA: TGTGCCAGCAGCCCGGGCGCAGGGGCCTACTATGGCTACACCTTC. Protein product: CASSPGAGAYYGYTF. The rearrangement joins TRBV5-6 to TRBJ1-2, with D tentatively TRBD1 (6 bases). The CDR3 has 15 amino acids. The V end lost 4 bases, the J end lost 3 bases, and 16 bases lay between the germline ends. Germline CDR1 reads SGHDT; CDR2 reads YYEEEE.

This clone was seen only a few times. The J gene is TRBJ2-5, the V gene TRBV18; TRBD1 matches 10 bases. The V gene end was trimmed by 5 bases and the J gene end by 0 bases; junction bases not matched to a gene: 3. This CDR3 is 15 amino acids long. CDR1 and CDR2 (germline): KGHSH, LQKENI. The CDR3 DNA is TGTGCCAGCTCATCGGGACAGGGGTACCAAGAGACCCAGTACTTC. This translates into CASSSGQGYQETQYF.

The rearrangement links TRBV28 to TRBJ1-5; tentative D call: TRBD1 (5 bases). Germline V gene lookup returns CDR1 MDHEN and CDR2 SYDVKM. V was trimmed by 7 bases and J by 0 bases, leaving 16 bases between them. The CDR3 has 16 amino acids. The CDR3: CASTIDSSYSNQPQHF. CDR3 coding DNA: TGTGCCAGCACCATCGACAGTTCTTATAGCAATCAGCCCCAGCATTTT.

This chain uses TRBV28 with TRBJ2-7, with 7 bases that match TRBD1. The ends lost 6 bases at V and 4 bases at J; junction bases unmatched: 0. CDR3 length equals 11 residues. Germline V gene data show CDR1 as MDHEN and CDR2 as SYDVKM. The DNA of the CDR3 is TGTGCCAGCAGGACAGGGTACGAGCAGTACTTC. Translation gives CASRTGYEQYF.

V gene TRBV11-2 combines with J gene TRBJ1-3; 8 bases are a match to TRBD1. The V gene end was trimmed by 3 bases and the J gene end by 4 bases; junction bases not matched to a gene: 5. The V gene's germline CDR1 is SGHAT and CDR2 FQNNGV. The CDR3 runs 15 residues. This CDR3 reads CASSFRGLVGNTIYF. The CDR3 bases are TGTGCCAGCAGCTTCAGGGGGCTCGTAGGAAACACCATATATTTT.

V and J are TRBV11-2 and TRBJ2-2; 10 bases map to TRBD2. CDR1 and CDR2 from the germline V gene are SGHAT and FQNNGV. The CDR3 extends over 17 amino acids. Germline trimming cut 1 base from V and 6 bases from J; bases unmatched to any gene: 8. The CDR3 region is CASSLVLAGVKAGELFF. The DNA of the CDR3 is TGTGCCAGCAGCTTAGTGCTAGCGGGAGTGAAGGCCGGGGAGCTGTTTTTT.

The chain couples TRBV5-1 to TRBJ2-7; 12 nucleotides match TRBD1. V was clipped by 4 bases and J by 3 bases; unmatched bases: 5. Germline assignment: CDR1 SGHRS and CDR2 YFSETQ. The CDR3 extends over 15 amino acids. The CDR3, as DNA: TGCGCCAGCAGCCCGGGGGACAGGGGGCTCTACGAGCAGTACTTC. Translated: CASSPGDRGLYEQYF.

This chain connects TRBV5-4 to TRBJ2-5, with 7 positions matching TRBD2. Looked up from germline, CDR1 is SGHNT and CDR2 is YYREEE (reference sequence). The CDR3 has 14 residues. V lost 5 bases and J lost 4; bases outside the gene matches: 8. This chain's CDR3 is CASSMGGGVETQYF. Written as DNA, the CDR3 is TGTGCCAGCAGTATGGGTGGGGGGGTAGAGACCCAGTACTTC.